This T cell receptor (beta chain) was obtained from a study of T cells expressing NK-cell markers. Study-level information: One of the eight sequenced donors was seronegative, whereas the other seven were HCMV-seropositive.

TCRdb reprocessed the 5' RACE reads and stores each CDR3 protein as one record, lacking DNA. The ten most abundant clones cover about a fifth of a sample with under 200,000 distinct CDR3 sequences. The CDR3 contains 12 residues. In germline, CDR1 is DFQATT, CDR2 SNEGSKA (reference sequence). The V call is TRBV20-1, the J call TRBJ2-7; TCRdb picks TRBD1, but there is no DNA to check that call. The material sequenced was blood T cells: a sorted CD56 or NKG2C T cell subset, CD4+ or CD8+ T cells, or bulk PBMC T cells (not recorded which). The source of this sequence is a woman between 18 and 70 years old in good health. The CDR3 here is CSARGADSEQYF.